Shown below are 2 T cell receptor beta chains from a single sample sequenced in a study of Ad26.COV2.S vaccination and SARS-CoV-2 variants. Treatment meaning: approximately 18 received Ad26.COV2.S at low or high dose, single or two shots; 5 received placebo; per-sample allocation not given. The samples date from day 63 after the first vaccine or placebo injection. Sequenced by immunoSEQ multiplex PCR; TCRdb stores in-frame clones only, minus some. The repertoire holds more than 300,000 clones, with approximately 86% as singletons. This specimen consisted of peripheral blood, obtained in a trial of Ad26.COV2.S vaccine versus placebo. Receptor source: a person aged 18-60 years who received the Ad26.COV2.S COVID-19 vaccine or a placebo.

V is TRBV6-6 and J is TRBJ1-3, with 7 positions matching TRBD1. The V gene end was trimmed by 2 bases and the J gene end by 2 bases; junction bases not matched to a gene: 3. The V gene's germline CDR1 is MNHNY and CDR2 SVGAGI (reference sequence). The CDR3 length is 15 residues. For the CDR3, the DNA is TGTGCCAGCAGTTACGACGGACAGGCTGGAAACACCATATATTTT. The encoded protein is CASSYDGQAGNTIYF.

The J gene is TRBJ1-4, the V gene TRBV11-3; 9 nucleotides agree with TRBD1. Trimming took 5 bases from V and 7 from J; bases not matched to a gene: 14. CDR3 length: 17 amino acids. CDR1 and CDR2 from the germline V gene are SGHNT and YENEEA. CDR3 nucleotides: TGTGCCAGCAGCCCCCGGGACAGGGTTACCAAAACTGAAAAACTGTTTTTT. Amino acid sequence: CASSPRDRVTKTEKLFF.